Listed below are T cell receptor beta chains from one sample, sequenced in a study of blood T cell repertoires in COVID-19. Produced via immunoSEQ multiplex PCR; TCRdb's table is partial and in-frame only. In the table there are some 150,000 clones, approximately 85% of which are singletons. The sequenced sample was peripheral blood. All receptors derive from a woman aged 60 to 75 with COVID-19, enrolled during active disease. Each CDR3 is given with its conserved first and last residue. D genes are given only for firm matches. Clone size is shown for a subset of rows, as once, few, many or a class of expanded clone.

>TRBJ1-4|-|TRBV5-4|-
CASSFSGQRHNEKLFF
TGTGCCAGCAGCTTTTCTGGACAGAGACATAATGAAAAACTGTTTTTT
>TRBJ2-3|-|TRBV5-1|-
CASSPYTDTQYF
TGCGCCAGCAGCCCTTACACAGATACGCAGTATTTT
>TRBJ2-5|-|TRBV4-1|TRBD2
CASSQALAGYGGQETQYF
TGCGCCAGCAGCCAAGCCCTAGCGGGGTACGGCGGGCAAGAGACCCAGTACTTC
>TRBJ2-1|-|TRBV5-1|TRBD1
CASSLEGGRSYNEQFF
TGCGCCAGCAGCTTGGAAGGGGGCCGGTCCTACAATGAGCAGTTCTTC
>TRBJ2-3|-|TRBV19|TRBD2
CASSIGASGVADTQYF
TGTGCCAGTAGTATAGGAGCTAGCGGGGTGGCAGATACGCAGTATTTT
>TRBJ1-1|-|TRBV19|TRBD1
CASSVQGDTEAFF
TGTGCCAGTAGTGTCCAGGGGGACACTGAAGCTTTCTTT
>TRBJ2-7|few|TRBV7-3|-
CASSLGPGRYEQYF
TGTGCCAGCAGCTTAGGGCCAGGGCGGTACGAGCAGTACTTC
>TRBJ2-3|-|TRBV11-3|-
CASSPTPADTQYF
TGTGCCAGCAGCCCCACTCCTGCAGATACGCAGTATTTT
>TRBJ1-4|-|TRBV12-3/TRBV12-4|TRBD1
CASTQTGNEKLFF
TGTGCCAGCACCCAGACAGGGAATGAAAAACTGTTTTTT
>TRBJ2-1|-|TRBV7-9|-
CASSFGAGLSYNEQFF
TGTGCCAGCAGCTTTGGCGCCGGGTTAAGTTACAATGAGCAGTTCTTC
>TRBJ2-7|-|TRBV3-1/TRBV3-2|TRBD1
CASSRSGTGNKQYF
TGTGCCAGCAGCCGCTCCGGGACAGGGAACAAGCAGTACTTC
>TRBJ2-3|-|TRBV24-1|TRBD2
CATSDTTSGVIDTQYF
TGTGCCACCAGTGACACCACTAGCGGGGTTATAGATACGCAGTATTTT
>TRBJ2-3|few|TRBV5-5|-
CASSVAEDTQYF
TGTGCCAGCAGCGTTGCTGAGGATACGCAGTATTTT
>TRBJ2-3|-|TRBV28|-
CASSDTIEYF
TGTGCCAGCTCAGACACGATCGAGTATTTT
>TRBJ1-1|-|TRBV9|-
CASSADWGGAVGTEAFF
TGTGCCAGCAGCGCAGATTGGGGGGGCGCGGTGGGCACTGAAGCTTTCTTT
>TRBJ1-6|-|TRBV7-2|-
CASSFRGAESSYNSPLHF
TGTGCCAGCAGCTTTCGGGGAGCCGAGAGCTCCTATAATTCACCCCTCCACTTT
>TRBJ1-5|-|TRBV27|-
CASGREHGGNQPQHF
TGTGCCAGCGGGCGGGAGCATGGGGGCAATCAGCCCCAGCATTTT
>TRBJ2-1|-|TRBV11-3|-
CASSRMGGFSYNEQFF
TGTGCCAGCAGCCGGATGGGGGGTTTCTCCTACAATGAGCAGTTCTTC
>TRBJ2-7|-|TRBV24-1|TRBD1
CATSDTGQGAYEQYF
TGTGCCACCAGTGATACAGGACAGGGAGCCTACGAGCAGTACTTC
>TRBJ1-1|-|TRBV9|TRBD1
CASSARQGSRTEAFF
TGTGCCAGCAGCGCCCGACAGGGGAGCCGGACTGAAGCTTTCTTT